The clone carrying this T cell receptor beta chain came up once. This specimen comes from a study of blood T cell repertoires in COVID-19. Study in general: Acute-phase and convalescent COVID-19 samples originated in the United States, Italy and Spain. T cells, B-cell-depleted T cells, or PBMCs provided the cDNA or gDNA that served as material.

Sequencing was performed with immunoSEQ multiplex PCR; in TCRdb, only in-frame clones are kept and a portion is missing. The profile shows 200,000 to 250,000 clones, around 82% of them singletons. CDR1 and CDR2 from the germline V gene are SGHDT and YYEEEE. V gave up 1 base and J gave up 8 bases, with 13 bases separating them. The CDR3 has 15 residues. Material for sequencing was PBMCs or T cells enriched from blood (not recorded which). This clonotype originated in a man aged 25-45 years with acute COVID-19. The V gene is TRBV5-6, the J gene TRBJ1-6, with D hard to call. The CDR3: CASSLRGRGDSPLHF. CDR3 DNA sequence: TGTGCCAGCAGCTTGAGAGGGAGAGGAGATTCACCCCTCCACTTT. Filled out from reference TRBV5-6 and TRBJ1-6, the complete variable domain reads DAGVTQSPTHLIKTRGQQVTLRCSPKSGHDTVSWYQQALGQGPQFIFQYYEEEERQRGNFPDRFSGHQFPNYSSELNVNALLLGDSALYLCASSLRGRGDSPLHFGNGTRLTVT.